The rows below give T cell receptor beta chains drawn from one sample of a study of graft-versus-host responses after intestinal transplantation. The data were produced by immunoSEQ multiplex PCR, yet TCRdb's version contains in-frame clones alone and is incomplete. This table holds about 130,000 clones, over 90% found once. These receptors have no known antigen. Sample: unstimulated CD4+ T cells sorted from spleen or lymph node cells, taken before intestinal transplant. The origin of the receptors is a human donor who received an intestinal transplant. CDR3s include the opening cysteine and the closing phenylalanine or tryptophan. Each record gives: V gene, clone size, D gene, J gene, CDR3 protein, CDR3 DNA. D genes are given only for firm matches. Size values are once, few and many counts, or a class for expanded clones, and some rows have none.

V gene: TRBV6-5
clone size: NA
D gene: NA
J gene: TRBJ2-1
CDR3 protein: CASSYSPETVEFF
CDR3 DNA: TGTGCCAGCAGTTACTCGCCGGAAACGGTGGAGTTCTTC

V gene: TRBV2
clone size: NA
D gene: TRBD1
J gene: TRBJ1-5
CDR3 protein: CASSEGRTGSQPQHF
CDR3 DNA: TGTGCCAGCAGTGAAGGTAGGACAGGGAGTCAGCCCCAGCATTTT

V gene: TRBV4-1
clone size: NA
D gene: TRBD2
J gene: TRBJ2-1
CDR3 protein: CASSQDGSGSDEQFF
CDR3 DNA: TGCGCCAGCAGCCAAGATGGCAGCGGGAGCGATGAGCAGTTCTTC

V gene: TRBV25-1
clone size: NA
D gene: TRBD1
J gene: TRBJ2-7
CDR3 protein: CASSEDRDPYEQYF
CDR3 DNA: TGTGCCAGCAGTGAAGACAGGGACCCCTACGAGCAGTACTTC

V gene: TRBV28
clone size: NA
D gene: NA
J gene: TRBJ2-7
CDR3 protein: CASSLAQYEQYF
CDR3 DNA: TGTGCCAGCAGTTTGGCCCAATACGAGCAGTACTTC

V gene: TRBV10-2
clone size: NA
D gene: NA
J gene: TRBJ2-7
CDR3 protein: CASSEVRGAYEQYF
CDR3 DNA: TGCGCCAGCAGTGAGGTTCGAGGGGCCTACGAGCAGTACTTC

V gene: TRBV7-3
clone size: NA
D gene: NA
J gene: TRBJ2-3
CDR3 protein: CASSLLGGALRGDTQYF
CDR3 DNA: TGTGCCAGCAGTTTGCTTGGCGGGGCCCTACGGGGGGATACGCAGTATTTT

V gene: TRBV18
clone size: NA
D gene: NA
J gene: TRBJ1-5
CDR3 protein: CASSPSGDQPQHF
CDR3 DNA: TGTGCCAGCTCACCATCAGGGGACCAGCCCCAGCATTTT

V gene: TRBV27
clone size: NA
D gene: NA
J gene: TRBJ1-4
CDR3 protein: CASSRIPGSLGEKLFF
CDR3 DNA: TGTGCCAGCAGTCGCATCCCCGGGTCCCTAGGGGAAAAACTGTTTTTT

V gene: TRBV2
clone size: NA
D gene: TRBD2
J gene: TRBJ2-1
CDR3 protein: CASSGTSGRFEQFF
CDR3 DNA: TGTGCCAGCTCCGGGACTAGCGGGAGATTTGAGCAGTTCTTC

V gene: TRBV11-1
clone size: NA
D gene: NA
J gene: TRBJ1-1
CDR3 protein: CASSRNYRSNTEAFF
CDR3 DNA: TGTGCCAGCAGCCGAAATTACAGGAGCAACACTGAAGCTTTCTTT

V gene: TRBV30
clone size: NA
D gene: NA
J gene: TRBJ2-5
CDR3 protein: CAWRAWTNQETQYF
CDR3 DNA: TGTGCCTGGAGGGCATGGACGAACCAAGAGACCCAGTACTTC

V gene: TRBV11-2
clone size: NA
D gene: TRBD2
J gene: TRBJ2-1
CDR3 protein: CASSSLAGGSYNEQFF
CDR3 DNA: TGTGCCAGCAGCTCTCTAGCGGGGGGATCCTACAATGAGCAGTTCTTC

V gene: TRBV15
clone size: NA
D gene: NA
J gene: TRBJ1-1
CDR3 protein: CATSRDRGVVNEAFF
CDR3 DNA: TGTGCCACCAGCAGAGATCGAGGGGTAGTTAATGAAGCTTTCTTT

V gene: TRBV6-1
clone size: NA
D gene: NA
J gene: TRBJ1-1
CDR3 protein: CASSETVNTEAFF
CDR3 DNA: TGTGCCAGCAGTGAGACGGTGAACACTGAAGCTTTCTTT

V gene: TRBV28
clone size: NA
D gene: NA
J gene: TRBJ1-3
CDR3 protein: CASSSNPGTISGNTIYF
CDR3 DNA: TGTGCCAGCAGTTCAAATCCGGGGACAATCTCTGGAAACACCATATATTTT

V gene: TRBV9
clone size: NA
D gene: TRBD1
J gene: TRBJ1-4
CDR3 protein: CASSPTGQGANEKLFF
CDR3 DNA: TGTGCCAGCAGCCCCACGGGACAGGGGGCGAATGAAAAACTGTTTTTT

V gene: TRBV7-9
clone size: few
D gene: TRBD2
J gene: TRBJ2-1
CDR3 protein: CASSPAGTSNNEQFF
CDR3 DNA: TGTGCCAGCAGCCCCGCCGGGACTAGCAACAATGAGCAGTTCTTC

V gene: TRBV6-5
clone size: NA
D gene: TRBD2
J gene: TRBJ2-1
CDR3 protein: CASTPSGSSYNEQFF
CDR3 DNA: TGTGCCAGCACCCCTAGCGGAAGCTCCTACAATGAGCAGTTCTTC

V gene: TRBV4-1
clone size: NA
D gene: NA
J gene: TRBJ2-4
CDR3 protein: CASSQGSLPLAKNIQYF
CDR3 DNA: TGCGCCAGCAGCCAAGGTTCCCTTCCTCTAGCCAAAAACATTCAGTACTTC

V gene: TRBV18
clone size: NA
D gene: NA
J gene: TRBJ2-3
CDR3 protein: CASSARTSSTDTQYF
CDR3 DNA: TGTGCCAGCTCAGCGAGGACCTCTAGCACAGATACGCAGTATTTT

V gene: TRBV9
clone size: NA
D gene: NA
J gene: TRBJ2-2
CDR3 protein: CASSVGVGRTGELFF
CDR3 DNA: TGTGCCAGCAGCGTAGGAGTGGGTCGGACCGGGGAGCTGTTTTTT

V gene: TRBV28
clone size: once
D gene: TRBD1
J gene: TRBJ2-5
CDR3 protein: CASSFQDRGFETQYF
CDR3 DNA: TGTGCCAGCAGTTTCCAGGACAGGGGCTTTGAGACCCAGTACTTC

V gene: TRBV5-1
clone size: NA
D gene: NA
J gene: TRBJ2-5
CDR3 protein: CASSLAGGRLETQYF
CDR3 DNA: TGCGCCAGCAGCTTGGCCGGGGGCAGGTTAGAGACCCAGTACTTC

V gene: TRBV7-9
clone size: NA
D gene: NA
J gene: TRBJ1-2
CDR3 protein: CASSLIPPGANYGYTF
CDR3 DNA: TGTGCCAGCAGCTTGATACCGCCAGGGGCGAACTATGGCTACACCTTC

V gene: TRBV7-2
clone size: NA
D gene: TRBD2
J gene: TRBJ2-2
CDR3 protein: CASSLLAGADTGELFF
CDR3 DNA: TGTGCCAGCAGCTTACTAGCGGGAGCGGACACCGGGGAGCTGTTTTTT

V gene: TRBV27
clone size: NA
D gene: NA
J gene: TRBJ2-5
CDR3 protein: CASSLWGEGTQYF
CDR3 DNA: TGTGCCAGCAGTTTATGGGGTGAGGGGACCCAGTACTTC

V gene: TRBV7-9
clone size: once
D gene: NA
J gene: TRBJ1-2
CDR3 protein: CASSLSPTTGGSSGYTF
CDR3 DNA: TGTGCCAGCAGCTTATCCCCGACGACGGGGGGCTCGAGCGGCTACACCTTC

V gene: TRBV7-8
clone size: NA
D gene: NA
J gene: TRBJ2-5
CDR3 protein: CASSLRSRAQETQYF
CDR3 DNA: TGTGCCAGCAGCTTACGGTCCAGGGCCCAAGAGACCCAGTACTTC